Below, 9 T cell receptor beta chains from the same sample are listed, as sequenced in a study of CD8 T cells in ankylosing spondylitis. TCRdb re-called the 5' RACE reads with MiXCR, one entry per CDR3 protein. This sample has about 44,000 distinct CDR3 sequences; 8% to 13% occur once, and the top ten carry over 1.1%. The material sequenced was blood, either unsorted or a sorted T cell fraction (not recorded which). These TCRs come from a male donor with ankylosing spondylitis or in good health (not recorded which).

This clonotype appeared many times. The CDR3 protein is CASSWSDYNEQFF. The CDR3 nucleotides are TGTGCCAGCAGCTGGAGCGACTACAATGAGCAGTTCTTC. J is TRBJ2-1 and V is TRBV7-2; no clear D gene. Looked up from germline, CDR1 is SGHTA and CDR2 is FQGNSA. Deletions cut 4 bases from V and 3 bases from J, with 7 bases between. The CDR3 has 13 amino acids.

At least ten counts were recorded for this clonotype. The V gene is TRBV5-1, the J gene TRBJ1-2; D is perhaps TRBD1 (6 bases). V was shortened by 4 bases and J by 0 bases, with 13 bases between the two germline ends. Germline V lookup: CDR1 SGHRS, CDR2 YFSETQ. This CDR3 contains 15 residues. Written as DNA, the CDR3 is TGCGCCAGCAGCACGTCCGGGACAACTAACTATGGCTACACCTTC. Its translation: CASSTSGTTNYGYTF.

This clonotype has at least ten counts. The rearrangement joins TRBV28 to TRBJ2-7; D possibly corresponds to TRBD1 (6 bases). V was cut by 5 bases and J by 4 bases, with 12 bases left in between. There are 13 residues in the CDR3. CDR1 is MDHEN and CDR2 is SYDVKM in the germline V gene. The CDR3 sequence is CASSGGALYEQYF. The CDR3 DNA reads as TGTGCCAGCAGTGGGGGCGCGTTGTACGAGCAGTACTTC. The full variable domain, completed using reference TRBV28 and TRBJ2-7, is DVKVTQSSRYLVKRTGEKVFLECVQDMDHENMFWYRQDPGLGLRLIYFSYDVKMKEKGDIPEGYSVSREKKERFSLILESASTNQTSMYLCASSGGALYEQYFGPGTRLTVT.

This clonotype was detected ten times or more. The V gene is TRBV5-1, the J gene TRBJ1-4; D perhaps matches TRBD1 (6 bases). Germline values: CDR1 SGHRS, CDR2 YFSETQ. CDR3 length: 16 amino acids. Between the trimmed V and J ends, which lost 5 bases and 2 bases, there was a span of 16 bases. This chain's CDR3 is CASRPTRTGTNEKLFF. In DNA, the CDR3 is TGCGCCAGCAGACCCACCCGAACAGGGACTAATGAAAAACTGTTTTTT.

This rearrangement joins TRBV7-2 to TRBJ2-1; 7 positions match TRBD1. The ends lost 5 bases at V and 7 bases at J; junction bases unmatched: 11. The germline V gene encodes CDR1 SGHTA and CDR2 FQGNSA. This CDR3 has 15 residues. The CDR3 loop is CASSDNRGLRNEQFF. CDR3 DNA sequence: TGTGCCAGCAGCGACAACAGGGGATTAAGGAATGAGCAGTTCTTC.

The table lists this clonotype with many counts. The V gene is TRBV29-1, the J gene TRBJ1-4, with D tentatively TRBD1 (5 bases). The germline V gene has CDR1 SQVTM and CDR2 ANQGSEA. V shed 5 bases and J shed 7 bases, with 14 bases lying between them. There are 13 residues in the CDR3. DNA for the CDR3: TGCAGCGTTCCACAGGAGTCGGGTGAAAAACTGTTTTTT. This codes for CSVPQESGEKLFF.

The rearrangement uses TRBV5-1 and TRBJ2-3, with 7 bases identical to TRBD1. The germline V gene has CDR1 SGHRS and CDR2 YFSETQ. This CDR3 has 14 residues. J was trimmed by 6 bases and V by 1 base; bases with no gene match: 5. The CDR3 DNA follows: TGCGCCAGCAGCTTGACAGGGGCAGGGGATACGCAGTATTTT. Its translation is CASSLTGAGDTQYF.

This clonotype is medium-sized by share. The rearrangement uses TRBV6-6 and TRBJ1-5; possibly TRBD1 for D (6 bases). The V gene lost 5 bases and the J gene lost 2 bases, with 13 bases spanning the gap. The CDR3 spans 15 residues. Germline lookup yields CDR1 MNHNY and CDR2 SVGAGI (reference sequence). CDR3 sequence: CASSIWGAGNQPQHF. The CDR3 bases are TGTGCCAGCAGTATCTGGGGGGCGGGCAATCAGCCCCAGCATTTT.

In this sample, this clonotype turned up many times. V is TRBV10-3 and J is TRBJ2-2, with D possibly matching TRBD2 (7 bases). CDR1 is ENHRY and CDR2 is SYGVKD in the germline V gene. Deletions cut 6 bases from V and 4 bases from J, with 21 bases between. This CDR3 is 17 amino acids long. The CDR3 is CAISGRDTGGLTGELFF. The CDR3 DNA follows: TGTGCCATCAGCGGTCGCGATACGGGGGGCCTCACCGGGGAGCTGTTTTTT.